These 19 T cell receptor beta chains share one sample of origin, sequenced in a study of shared clonotypes between healthy human individuals. TCRdb keeps only in-frame clones here, not all; method: immunoSEQ multiplex PCR. The table shows 530,000 or so clones, with about 75% occurring only once. The source material was PBMCs. These receptors came from a woman in her thirties or forties in good health. Some clones in this sample may be carry-over from other donors' samples.

This clone occurred a few times. This rearrangement joins TRBV27 to TRBJ2-7; D is possibly TRBD2 (5 bases). The V gene's germline CDR1 is MNHEY and CDR2 SMNVEV (reference sequence). Trimming shortened V by 6 bases and J by 0 bases, and 15 bases separated the two germline ends. CDR3 size: 15 residues. CDR3 sequence (DNA): TGTGCCAGCAGCCCCATGCTAGCCAGCTCCTACGAGCAGTACTTC. This gives the protein CASSPMLASSYEQYF.

The CDR3 DNA reads TGTGCCAGCAGCTTAGGACTAGCGGGTGAATACGAGCAGTACTTC. It specifies CASSLGLAGEYEQYF. The gene calls are TRBV7-8 and TRBJ2-7; 10 bases line up with TRBD2. The germline gives CDR1 SGHVS, CDR2 FQNEAQ. The CDR3 runs to 15 residues. Germline trimming cut 1 base from V and 4 bases from J; bases unmatched to any gene: 4.

The chain links TRBV6-1 to TRBJ2-2, with D unresolved. V shed 10 bases and J shed 8 bases, with 11 bases lying between them. Germline V gene data show CDR1 as MNHNS and CDR2 as SASEGT. The CDR3 contains 11 residues. The CDR3 protein is CATRETGELFF. DNA for the CDR3: TGTGCCACCCGAGAAACAGGGGAGCTGTTTTTT.

This CDR3 is CASSLLTPDQPQHF. The CDR3 nucleotides are TGTGCCAGCAGTTTATTAACCCCAGATCAGCCCCAGCATTTT. The V call is TRBV28, the J call TRBJ1-5, with unresolved D. Germline-derived CDR1 and CDR2 are MDHEN and SYDVKM. The CDR3 spans 14 residues. Trimming took 1 base from V and 5 from J, leaving 9 bases between them.

J is TRBJ1-4 and V is TRBV7-9, with D perhaps matching TRBD1 (5 bases). Trimming cost V 5 bases and J 8 bases, with 18 bases left between them. Germline CDR1 reads SEHNR; CDR2 reads FQNEAQ (reference sequence). The CDR3 is made up of 15 amino acids. The CDR3 nucleotides read TGTGCCAGCAGCGCCCTGACAGCGGGGAGAGAAAAACTGTTTTTT. This translates into CASSALTAGREKLFF.

The rearrangement uses TRBV27 and TRBJ2-1; 11 positions match TRBD2. After removal of 7 bases from V and 9 bases from J, the junction contained 26 bases not matched to a gene. The germline gives CDR1 MNHEY, CDR2 SMNVEV (reference sequence). The CDR3 totals 20 residues. In DNA, the CDR3 is TGTGCCAGCACCCTTAGGATCGGGGGTAGTAGCGGGAGGGGAGTGGGTGAGCAGTTCTTC. Translated, it gives CASTLRIGGSSGRGVGEQFF.

A remark on this clone: This same CDR3 is encoded by further DNA sequences in the sample. The rearrangement links TRBV9 to TRBJ2-7; D might be TRBD1 (6 bases). The CDR3 is 15 residues long. Germline values: CDR1 SGDLS, CDR2 YYNGEE. V lost 0 bases and J 6 bases, leaving 16 bases between the germline ends. The CDR3, as DNA: TGTGCCAGCAGCGTAGGAACAGGGCCCCCTGGCGAGCAGTACTTC. Amino acids: CASSVGTGPPGEQYF. The variable domain in full, with the rest retrieved from reference TRBV9 and TRBJ2-7, is DSGVTQTPKHLITATGQRVTLRCSPRSGDLSVYWYQQSLDQGLQFLIQYYNGEERAKGNILERFSAQQFPDLHSELNLSSLELGDSALYFCASSVGTGPPGEQYFGPGTRLTVT.

V usage is TRBV7-2 and J usage is TRBJ2-4; D not resolved. Germline V gene sequence: CDR1 SGHTA, CDR2 FQGNSA. The CDR3 length is 13 residues. Deletions cut 0 bases from V and 6 bases from J, with 6 bases between. CDR3 bases: TGTGCCAGCAGCTTAGCGGGCATAAACATTCAGTACTTC. Amino acids: CASSLAGINIQYF.

Many counts were recorded for this clone. The chain is built from TRBV2 and TRBJ2-5, with 10 bases that match TRBD2. V shed 8 bases and J 3 bases; nucleotides not matched to a gene: 9. The CDR3 sequence is 15 residues long. CDR1 is SNHLY and CDR2 is FYNNEI in the germline V gene. The CDR3 protein is CASYQRTSGKETQYF. CDR3 sequence (DNA): TGTGCCAGCTATCAGAGGACTAGCGGTAAAGAGACCCAGTACTTC.

This chain links TRBV27 with TRBJ2-1, with TRBD2 identical over 9 bases. CDR3 size: 14 residues. Germline V gives CDR1 MNHEY, CDR2 SMNVEV (reference sequence). V dropped 10 bases and J dropped 1; count of bases not matched to a gene: 5. This CDR3 reads CATRAGGSYNEQFF. The CDR3 DNA is TGTGCCACCAGAGCGGGAGGTTCCTACAATGAGCAGTTCTTC.

The rearrangement joins TRBV28 to TRBJ2-3, with 12 bases identical to TRBD2. The junction had 4 bases not matched to a gene; V was cut back by 2 bases and J by 1 base. The CDR3 runs to 17 residues. CDR1 MDHEN and CDR2 SYDVKM come from the germline V gene. The CDR3 DNA reads as TGTGCCAGCAGTTTAAGACTAGCGGGAGACGGCACAGATACGCAGTATTTT. Translated, it gives CASSLRLAGDGTDTQYF.

The rearrangement joins TRBV2 to TRBJ1-1; 7 bases are shared with TRBD1. This CDR3 comprises 14 residues. Germline V CDR1 and CDR2: SNHLY, FYNNEI. Trimming removed 6 bases from V and 5 bases from J; junction bases left unmatched: 9. The CDR3 DNA reads as TGTGCCAGCAGCCTACAGGGGCGGGAAACTGAAGCTTTCTTT. It translates to CASSLQGRETEAFF.

This chain uses TRBV2 with TRBJ1-2, with D possibly TRBD1 on 6 matching bases. Trimming removed 7 bases from V and 6 bases from J, with 18 bases in between. This CDR3 is built from 14 residues. In germline, CDR1 is SNHLY, CDR2 FYNNEI. The CDR3 loop is CASNNWGRVDGYTF. CDR3 DNA: TGTGCCAGCAATAATTGGGGGCGGGTCGATGGCTACACCTTC.

This clone was seen only once. The genes are TRBV9 and TRBJ1-1; possible D gene TRBD1, 5 bases. CDR3 size: 15 residues. The germline gives CDR1 SGDLS, CDR2 YYNGEE. V dropped 4 bases and J dropped 0 bases, with 13 bases sitting between them. The CDR3 protein is CASSTSGQLNTEAFF. The CDR3 nucleotides read TGTGCCAGCAGCACCTCGGGGCAACTGAACACTGAAGCTTTCTTT.

Written as DNA, the CDR3 is TGTGCCAGTAGTACCTATCGGGACAGGGATTCGGAAAAACTGTTTTTT. Its translation is CASSTYRDRDSEKLFF. The J gene is TRBJ1-4, the V gene TRBV19; 9 bases are shared with TRBD1. The germline V gene encodes CDR1 LNHDA and CDR2 SQIVND (reference sequence). This CDR3 is built from 16 residues. V lost 4 bases, J lost 8 bases, and 11 bases stayed unmatched.

The chain combines TRBV4-3 with TRBJ2-5, with D tentatively TRBD1 (5 bases). Germline CDR1 LGHNA, CDR2 YSLEER. The germline V and J ends were trimmed by 4 bases and 5 bases, with 17 bases remaining between them. The length of the CDR3 is 15 residues. DNA for the CDR3: TGCGCCAGCAGCCCTTATGGGGCAGGATCGGAGACCCAGTACTTC. Translated, it gives CASSPYGAGSETQYF.

The rearrangement links TRBV7-2 to TRBJ2-1; tentatively, D is TRBD2 (5 bases). This CDR3 has 14 residues. Per the germline V gene, CDR1 is SGHTA and CDR2 is FQGNSA. Deletions cut 5 bases from V and 5 bases from J, with 13 bases between. For the CDR3, the DNA is TGTGCCAGCAGCGCGGACTGGTCCGACAATGAGCAGTTCTTC. Translating gives CASSADWSDNEQFF.

The chain employs TRBV16 and TRBJ2-2, with 8 bases lining up with TRBD1. Germline V CDR1 and CDR2: KGHSY, FQNENV. This CDR3 is built from 20 residues. V lost 1 base and J lost 0; bases outside the gene matches: 13. CDR3: CASSQYAPDRAPSNTGELFF. CDR3 sequence (DNA): TGTGCCAGCAGCCAATACGCGCCGGACAGGGCCCCATCGAACACCGGGGAGCTGTTTTTT. Based on the CDR3 plus reference TRBV16 and TRBJ2-2, the full variable domain is GEEVAQTPKHLVRGEGQKAKLYCAPIKGHSYVFWYQQVLKNEFKFLISFQNENVFDETGMPKERFSAKCLPNSPCSLEIQATKLEDSAVYFCASSQYAPDRAPSNTGELFFGEGSRLTVL.

Details on this clone: This likely stems from a read error, as it lies one base from a far larger clone. This chain connects TRBV27 to TRBJ2-7, with 7 bases that match TRBD1. Germline lookup yields CDR1 MNHEY and CDR2 SMNVEV (reference sequence). The CDR3 loop spans 15 amino acids. The CDR3 coding sequence is TGTGCCGGCAGTCCCGGGACAGCCTTCTCCTACGAGCAGTACTTC. Translated, it gives CAGSPGTAFSYEQYF.